Listed below are T cell receptor beta chains from one sample, sequenced in a study of cytomegalovirus exposure and HLA in healthy donors. Method: immunoSEQ multiplex PCR; TCRdb's copy keeps in-frame clones and lacks some. The sample includes about 130,000 clones, more than 70% seen only once; the top ten take about 6.7%. Specimen: PBMCs. The receptor set was obtained from a young woman in good health and CMV-seropositive. The conserved cysteine and the conserved F or W are not part of the CDR3 here. Fields, in order: V gene, D gene, CDR3 length, J gene, CDR3 protein. A D gene is named only where the DNA matches it firmly.

v_gene: TRBV5-1
d_gene: TRBD1
len: 12
j_gene: TRBJ2-7
CDR3aa: ASSPGQVSYEQY

v_gene: TRBV2
d_gene: TRBD2
len: 19
j_gene: TRBJ2-1
CDR3aa: ASSEGLPGLAGGRTYNEQF

v_gene: TRBV6-1
d_gene: NA
len: 13
j_gene: TRBJ1-6
CDR3aa: ASSEAGGWNSPLH

v_gene: TRBV5-4
d_gene: NA
len: 12
j_gene: TRBJ2-3
CDR3aa: ASSLRDTSDTQY

v_gene: TRBV6-1
d_gene: TRBD1
len: 12
j_gene: TRBJ2-5
CDR3aa: ASSLDRGYETQY

v_gene: TRBV28
d_gene: NA
len: 14
j_gene: TRBJ2-7
CDR3aa: ASSTPGLPIFYEQY

v_gene: TRBV5-5
d_gene: TRBD1
len: 11
j_gene: TRBJ1-6
CDR3aa: ASSVQGDSPLH

v_gene: TRBV2
d_gene: NA
len: 12
j_gene: TRBJ1-1
CDR3aa: ASTEGGAQAEAF

v_gene: TRBV5-1
d_gene: NA
len: 10
j_gene: TRBJ2-3
CDR3aa: ASSFGLDTQY

v_gene: TRBV28
d_gene: NA
len: 11
j_gene: TRBJ1-2
CDR3aa: ASSLGANYGYT

v_gene: TRBV6-6
d_gene: NA
len: 11
j_gene: TRBJ2-7
CDR3aa: ASSYGGAGEQY

v_gene: TRBV13
d_gene: TRBD2
len: 16
j_gene: TRBJ2-2
CDR3aa: ASSGAASGGSNTGELF

v_gene: TRBV2
d_gene: TRBD1
len: 10
j_gene: TRBJ1-2
CDR3aa: ASSGTGGLTT

v_gene: TRBV30
d_gene: NA
len: 12
j_gene: TRBJ1-1
CDR3aa: AWSGGVLNTEAF

v_gene: TRBV29-1
d_gene: TRBD2
len: 12
j_gene: TRBJ2-1
CDR3aa: SVAGSGAHNEQF

v_gene: TRBV6-5
d_gene: NA
len: 13
j_gene: TRBJ1-6
CDR3aa: ASSYGGVTGSPLH

v_gene: TRBV10-2
d_gene: NA
len: 11
j_gene: TRBJ2-5
CDR3aa: ASSETSGETQY

v_gene: TRBV28
d_gene: NA
len: 14
j_gene: TRBJ1-5
CDR3aa: ASSTDRLGINQPQH

v_gene: TRBV4-2
d_gene: NA
len: 14
j_gene: TRBJ1-6
CDR3aa: ASRVEGSTYNSPLH

v_gene: TRBV11-2
d_gene: TRBD1
len: 12
j_gene: TRBJ1-2
CDR3aa: ASSPGTGTGGYT

v_gene: TRBV7-2
d_gene: NA
len: 11
j_gene: TRBJ2-5
CDR3aa: ASSQGVQETQY

v_gene: TRBV28
d_gene: NA
len: 12
j_gene: TRBJ2-3
CDR3aa: ASIGQLLTDTQY

v_gene: TRBV29-1
d_gene: TRBD1
len: 12
j_gene: TRBJ2-7
CDR3aa: SVEGGQGGYEQY

v_gene: TRBV6-5
d_gene: NA
len: 13
j_gene: TRBJ1-2
CDR3aa: ASSYTGLANYGYT

v_gene: TRBV5-1
d_gene: TRBD1
len: 13
j_gene: TRBJ2-5
CDR3aa: ASSETGQGRSAQY

v_gene: TRBV5-4
d_gene: TRBD2
len: 13
j_gene: TRBJ2-7
CDR3aa: ASSLPPGGPNEQY

v_gene: TRBV28
d_gene: NA
len: 14
j_gene: TRBJ1-3
CDR3aa: ASSPGRGAGGNTIY

v_gene: TRBV30
d_gene: NA
len: 9
j_gene: TRBJ1-2
CDR3aa: ASHRGNGYT

v_gene: TRBV28
d_gene: TRBD1
len: 11
j_gene: TRBJ2-7
CDR3aa: ASSLGQGTEQY

v_gene: TRBV5-6
d_gene: TRBD1
len: 14
j_gene: TRBJ2-6
CDR3aa: ASSRGQGTGANVLT

v_gene: TRBV9
d_gene: TRBD1
len: 12
j_gene: TRBJ1-2
CDR3aa: ASSRAGGDYGYT

v_gene: TRBV18
d_gene: NA
len: 10
j_gene: TRBJ2-5
CDR3aa: ASSQERETQY

v_gene: TRBV5-1
d_gene: TRBD2
len: 12
j_gene: TRBJ2-7
CDR3aa: ASSLWTSGYEQY

v_gene: TRBV15
d_gene: NA
len: 12
j_gene: TRBJ2-2
CDR3aa: ATRPELNTGELF

v_gene: TRBV6-5
d_gene: NA
len: 13
j_gene: TRBJ1-5
CDR3aa: ASSYSRVGNQPQH

v_gene: TRBV9
d_gene: NA
len: 13
j_gene: TRBJ2-2
CDR3aa: ASSVGPRPTGELF

v_gene: TRBV5-1
d_gene: NA
len: 13
j_gene: TRBJ1-2
CDR3aa: ASSYLVQENYGYT

v_gene: TRBV5-1
d_gene: NA
len: 10
j_gene: TRBJ2-7
CDR3aa: ASSSGAYEQY

v_gene: TRBV27
d_gene: NA
len: 16
j_gene: TRBJ2-1
CDR3aa: ASSFGENSVRFYNEQF

v_gene: TRBV15
d_gene: NA
len: 13
j_gene: TRBJ1-1
CDR3aa: ATSRDWTANTEAF

v_gene: TRBV30
d_gene: NA
len: 9
j_gene: TRBJ1-2
CDR3aa: AWSRQDGYT

v_gene: TRBV27
d_gene: NA
len: 15
j_gene: TRBJ2-7
CDR3aa: ASSPQIRQGRAYEQY

v_gene: TRBV2
d_gene: NA
len: 12
j_gene: TRBJ1-1
CDR3aa: ASSQGLFNTEAF

v_gene: TRBV14
d_gene: NA
len: 11
j_gene: TRBJ1-6
CDR3aa: ASSPERGVPLH

v_gene: TRBV5-1
d_gene: NA
len: 12
j_gene: TRBJ2-7
CDR3aa: ASSLAGPGDEQY

v_gene: TRBV5-6
d_gene: TRBD1
len: 12
j_gene: TRBJ2-7
CDR3aa: ASSSGTGTHEQY

v_gene: TRBV29-1
d_gene: NA
len: 10
j_gene: TRBJ1-1
CDR3aa: SVSPGNTEAF

v_gene: TRBV6-5
d_gene: NA
len: 11
j_gene: TRBJ1-1
CDR3aa: ASSKTRRTEAF

v_gene: TRBV4-1
d_gene: NA
len: 10
j_gene: TRBJ2-3
CDR3aa: ASSQVADTQY

v_gene: TRBV28
d_gene: NA
len: 14
j_gene: TRBJ1-2
CDR3aa: ASRPLRGTSGYGYT

v_gene: TRBV28
d_gene: NA
len: 12
j_gene: TRBJ1-5
CDR3aa: ASSYSWRDQPQH

v_gene: TRBV2
d_gene: NA
len: 12
j_gene: TRBJ1-1
CDR3aa: ASRRQAVGTEAF

v_gene: TRBV4-1
d_gene: NA
len: 13
j_gene: TRBJ2-1
CDR3aa: ASSQESSSYNEQF

v_gene: TRBV6-5
d_gene: NA
len: 12
j_gene: TRBJ1-1
CDR3aa: ASSRDFWNTEAF

v_gene: TRBV30
d_gene: NA
len: 11
j_gene: TRBJ1-5
CDR3aa: AWARGGNQPQH

v_gene: TRBV6-6
d_gene: TRBD1
len: 11
j_gene: TRBJ1-2
CDR3aa: ASSQGAAYGYT

v_gene: TRBV4-1
d_gene: NA
len: 12
j_gene: TRBJ2-7
CDR3aa: ASSPVLHLYEQY

v_gene: TRBV15
d_gene: NA
len: 11
j_gene: TRBJ2-7
CDR3aa: ATSRDQGYEQY

v_gene: TRBV10-3
d_gene: TRBD2
len: 12
j_gene: TRBJ2-3
CDR3aa: AIRGGEYTDTQY

v_gene: TRBV18
d_gene: TRBD1
len: 12
j_gene: TRBJ2-1
CDR3aa: ASSRPRQGGEQF